Below, one T cell receptor beta chain is given with its context. Its cognate antigen is unknown. This entry belongs to a study of T cells in Graves' hyperthyroidism and ophthalmopathy. General study findings and limits: Expanded thyroid clonotypes (above 0.001) were mostly also found in blood.

Looked up from germline, CDR1 is MGHDK and CDR2 is SYGVNS. CDR3 size: 15 residues. After removal of 3 bases from V and 4 bases from J, the junction contained 8 bases not matched to a gene. Amplified TCR beta CDR3 regions derived from RNA transcripts. The HTBI primer set was used in a first-round RT-PCR of the TCR CDR3. TCRdb processed the multiplex PCR reads anew with MiXCR; each CDR3 protein has one entry. The sample includes some 490,000 distinct CDR3 sequences, about 16% of them seen just once. Clinical symptoms, serum thyroxine, TRAb, thyroid ultrasound and orbital computed tomography established diagnosis.

This TCR derives from a woman younger than 45 with Graves' ophthalmopathy. Sequenced material: blood. The chain employs TRBV25-1 and TRBJ1-1, with 7 bases fitting TRBD1. The DNA for the CDR3 is TGTGCCAGCAGTGATCTGACAGGGCACGGCACTGAAGCTTTCTTT. Protein product: CASSDLTGHGTEAFF.